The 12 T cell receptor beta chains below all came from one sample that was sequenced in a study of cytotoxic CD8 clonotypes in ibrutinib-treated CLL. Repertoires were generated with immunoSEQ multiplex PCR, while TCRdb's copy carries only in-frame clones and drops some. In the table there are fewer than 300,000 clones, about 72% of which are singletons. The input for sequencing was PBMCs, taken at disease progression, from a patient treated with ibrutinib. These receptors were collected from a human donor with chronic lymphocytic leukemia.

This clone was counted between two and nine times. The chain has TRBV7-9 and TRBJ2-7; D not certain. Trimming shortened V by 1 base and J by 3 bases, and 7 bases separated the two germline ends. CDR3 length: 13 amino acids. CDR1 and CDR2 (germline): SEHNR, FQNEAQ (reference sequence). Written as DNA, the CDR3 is TGTGCCAGCAGCTTAGGCAGGTTCTACGAGCAGTACTTC. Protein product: CASSLGRFYEQYF. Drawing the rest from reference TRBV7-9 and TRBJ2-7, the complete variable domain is DTGVSQNPRHKITKRGQNVTFRCDPISEHNRLYWYRQTLGQGPEFLTYFQNEAQLEKSRLLSDRFSAERPKGSFSTLEIQRTEQGDSAMYLCASSLGRFYEQYFGPGTRLTVT.

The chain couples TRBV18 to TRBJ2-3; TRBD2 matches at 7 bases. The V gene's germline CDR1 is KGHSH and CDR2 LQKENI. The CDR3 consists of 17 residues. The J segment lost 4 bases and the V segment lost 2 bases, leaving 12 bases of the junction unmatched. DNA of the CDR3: TGTGCCAGCTCACCAACTTCTGGGAGCGCGGGGGCAGATACGCAGTATTTT. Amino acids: CASSPTSGSAGADTQYF. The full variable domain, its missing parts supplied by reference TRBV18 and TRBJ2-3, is NAGVMQNPRHLVRRRGQEARLRCSPMKGHSHVYWYRQLPEEGLKFMVYLQKENIIDESGMPKERFSAEFPKEGPSILRIQQVVRGDSAAYFCASSPTSGSAGADTQYFGPGTRLTVL.

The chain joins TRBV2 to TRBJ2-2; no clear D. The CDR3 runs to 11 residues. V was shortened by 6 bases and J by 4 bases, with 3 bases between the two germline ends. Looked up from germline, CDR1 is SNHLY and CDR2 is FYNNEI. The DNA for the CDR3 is TGTGCCAGCAGGGGCACCGGGGAGCTGTTTTTT. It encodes CASRGTGELFF.

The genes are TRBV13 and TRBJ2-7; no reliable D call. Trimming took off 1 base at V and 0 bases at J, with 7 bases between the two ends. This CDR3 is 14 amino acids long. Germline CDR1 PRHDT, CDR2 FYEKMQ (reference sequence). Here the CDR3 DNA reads TGTGCCAGCAGCTTAGACCCGAGCTCCTACGAGCAGTACTTC. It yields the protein CASSLDPSSYEQYF.

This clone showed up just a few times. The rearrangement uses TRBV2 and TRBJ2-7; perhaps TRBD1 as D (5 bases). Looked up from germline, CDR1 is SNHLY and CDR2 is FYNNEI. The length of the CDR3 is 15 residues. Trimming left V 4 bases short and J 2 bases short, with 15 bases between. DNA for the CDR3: TGTGCCAGCAGTGCCGACAGCCTTGTAACCTACGAGCAGTACTTC. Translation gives CASSADSLVTYEQYF.

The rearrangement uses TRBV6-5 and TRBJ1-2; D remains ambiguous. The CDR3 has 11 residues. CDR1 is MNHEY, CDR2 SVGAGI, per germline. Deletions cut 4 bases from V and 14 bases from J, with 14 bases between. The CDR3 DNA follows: TGTGCCAGCAGTTGGGAGGTACAGCGGACCTTC. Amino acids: CASSWEVQRTF.

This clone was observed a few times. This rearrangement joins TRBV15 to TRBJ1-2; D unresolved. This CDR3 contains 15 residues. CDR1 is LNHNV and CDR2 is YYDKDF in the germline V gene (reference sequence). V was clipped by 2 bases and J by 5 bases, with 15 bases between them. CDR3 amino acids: CATSRPNTLLYGYTF. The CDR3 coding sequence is TGTGCCACCAGCAGACCGAATACCCTGCTTTATGGCTACACCTTC.

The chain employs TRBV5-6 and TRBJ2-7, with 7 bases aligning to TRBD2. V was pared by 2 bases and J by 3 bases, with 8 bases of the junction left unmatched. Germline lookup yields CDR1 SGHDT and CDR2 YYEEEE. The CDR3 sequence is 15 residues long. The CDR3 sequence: CASSFAGREFYEQYF. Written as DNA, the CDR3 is TGTGCCAGCAGCTTTGCGGGGCGGGAGTTCTACGAGCAGTACTTC.

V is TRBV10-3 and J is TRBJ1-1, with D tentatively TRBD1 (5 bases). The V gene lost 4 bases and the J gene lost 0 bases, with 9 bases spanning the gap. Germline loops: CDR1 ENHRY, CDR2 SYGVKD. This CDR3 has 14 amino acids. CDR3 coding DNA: TGTGCCATCAGTGTTAAGGGGTTGAACACTGAAGCTTTCTTT. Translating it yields CAISVKGLNTEAFF.

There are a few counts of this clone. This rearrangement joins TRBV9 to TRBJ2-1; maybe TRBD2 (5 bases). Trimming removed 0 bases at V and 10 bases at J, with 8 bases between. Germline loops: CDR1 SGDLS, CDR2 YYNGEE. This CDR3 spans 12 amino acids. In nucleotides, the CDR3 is TGTGCCAGCAGCGTAGCGGGAATCGAGCAGTTCTTC. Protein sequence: CASSVAGIEQFF.

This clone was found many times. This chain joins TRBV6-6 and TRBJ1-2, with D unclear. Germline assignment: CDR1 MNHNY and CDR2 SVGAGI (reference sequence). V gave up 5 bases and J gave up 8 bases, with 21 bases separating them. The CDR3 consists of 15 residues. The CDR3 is CASSTLTDLRGGYTF. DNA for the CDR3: TGTGCCAGCAGTACCCTTACGGATTTGCGCGGGGGCTACACCTTC.

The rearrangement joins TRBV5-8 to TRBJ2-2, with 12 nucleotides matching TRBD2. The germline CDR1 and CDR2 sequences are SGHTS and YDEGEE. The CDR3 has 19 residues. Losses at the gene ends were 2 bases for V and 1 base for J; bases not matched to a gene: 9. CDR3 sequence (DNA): TGTGCCAGCAGCTTTCTTACAGGGACTAGCGGGCTGAACACCGGGGAGCTGTTTTTT. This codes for CASSFLTGTSGLNTGELFF.